Presented here are 5 T cell receptor beta chains from one specimen sequenced in a study of blood T cell repertoires in COVID-19. Clones were read by immunoSEQ multiplex PCR, and TCRdb kept only the in-frame ones, dropping some. This sample carries nearly 350,000 clones, roughly 90% of them seen once, and the ten largest clones take around 7.9%. The sample comprised peripheral blood. The receptors originated from a woman between 65 and 79 years old with COVID-19, enrolled during active disease.

V and J are TRBV10-3 and TRBJ1-2, with 8 bases identical to TRBD1. Trimming removed 7 bases from V and 0 bases from J; junction bases left unmatched: 4. Germline CDR1 reads ENHRY; CDR2 reads SYGVKD. The CDR3 sequence is 14 residues long. Here the CDR3 DNA reads TGTGCCATCACCGGACAGGGCTCTAACTATGGCTACACCTTC. It is translated as CAITGQGSNYGYTF.

CDR3 sequence (DNA): TGCGCCAGCAGCATTACAGGATCCTATAGCAATCAGCCCCAGCATTTT. It translates to CASSITGSYSNQPQHF. The chain is built from TRBV5-1 and TRBJ1-5; D perhaps matches TRBD1 (5 bases). Trimming removed 4 bases at V and 0 bases at J, with 14 bases between. The CDR3 runs 16 residues. Germline V gene sequence: CDR1 SGHRS, CDR2 YFSETQ.

The rearrangement uses TRBV5-1 and TRBJ1-1; 10 nucleotides match TRBD1. Germline V lookup: CDR1 SGHRS, CDR2 YFSETQ. The CDR3 covers 17 residues. The V segment lost 2 bases and the J segment 0 bases; nucleotides outside the gene matches: 7. CDR3 in amino acids: CASSFRQGANLNTEAFF. CDR3 nucleotide sequence: TGCGCCAGCAGCTTTCGACAGGGGGCCAATCTGAACACTGAAGCTTTCTTT.

This sequence joins TRBV28 and TRBJ2-3; 7 bases align to TRBD2. After removal of 3 bases from V and 2 bases from J, the junction contained 5 bases not matched to a gene. CDR3 length: 15 amino acids. Germline V gene lookup returns CDR1 MDHEN and CDR2 SYDVKM. The CDR3 sequence is CASSFSGLFTDTQYF. The DNA for the CDR3 is TGTGCCAGCAGTTTTAGCGGGTTATTCACAGATACGCAGTATTTT.

V gene TRBV18 combines with J gene TRBJ2-5; 14 bases fit TRBD2. Germline V gene sequence: CDR1 KGHSH, CDR2 LQKENI. Trimming at V came to 2 bases and at J to 10 bases, leaving 9 bases not matched to a gene. The CDR3 has 16 residues. The CDR3 sequence: CASSPSETSGGGGQYF. CDR3 coding DNA: TGTGCCAGCTCACCATCCGAGACTAGCGGGGGGGGCGGCCAGTACTTC. Supplemented by reference TRBV18 and TRBJ2-5, the full variable domain reads NAGVMQNPRHLVRRRGQEARLRCSPMKGHSHVYWYRQLPEEGLKFMVYLQKENIIDESGMPKERFSAEFPKEGPSILRIQQVVRGDSAAYFCASSPSETSGGGGQYFGPGTRLLVL.